The T cell receptor (beta chain) described here comes from a study of cytomegalovirus exposure and HLA in healthy donors. Amplification used 60 Vbeta primers and 13 Jbeta primers. The protocol was immunoSEQ multiplex PCR, while the TCRdb copy is restricted to in-frame clones and leaves out a portion. The table lists some 150,000 clones, approximately 80% of them singletons. Trimming took off 1 base at V and 13 bases at J, with 13 bases between the two ends. The V gene's germline CDR1 is MNHEY and CDR2 SMNVEV (reference sequence). The CDR3 covers 12 residues. Input material: PBMCs. This receptor was identified in a woman aged 50 to 60 in good health and CMV-seronegative. This rearrangement joins TRBV27 to TRBJ2-5, with D uncertain. The CDR3 DNA reads TGTGCCAGCAGTTTATACCCCTCCGAGCGGTACTTC. This translates into CASSLYPSERYF.